These 26 T cell receptor beta chains were all obtained from the same sample, sequenced in a study of blood T cell repertoires in COVID-19. Some clones are missing from TCRdb's copy, which holds only in-frame ones; the method was immunoSEQ multiplex PCR. The sample has some 230,000 clones, 65% to 85% seen once. Input material: peripheral blood. These receptors were collected from a woman between 55 and 75 years old with acute or convalescent COVID-19.

CDR3 region: CASSLRLRDRGHEQYF. For the CDR3, the DNA is TGTGCCAGCAGTTTGAGACTCCGGGACAGGGGCCACGAGCAGTACTTC. The rearrangement links TRBV6-2 or TRBV6-3 to TRBJ2-7; 10 nucleotides align to TRBD1. Trimming took 4 bases from V and 5 from J; bases not matched to a gene: 11. The germline CDR1 and CDR2 sequences are MNHEY and SVGEGT. CDR3 length equals 16 residues.

The gene calls are TRBV6-5 and TRBJ1-2; 7 nucleotides align to TRBD1. Germline assignment: CDR1 MNHEY and CDR2 SVGAGI. This CDR3 contains 15 residues. J was trimmed by 0 bases and V by 6 bases; bases with no gene match: 7. The CDR3 loop is CASSPAGGANYGYTF. Here the CDR3 DNA reads TGTGCCAGCAGCCCCGCAGGGGGAGCTAACTATGGCTACACCTTC.

This clone was picked up a small number of times. The V gene is TRBV5-4, the J gene TRBJ2-1, with 11 bases matching TRBD1. The CDR3 runs 16 residues. Germline trimming cut 4 bases from V and 7 bases from J; bases unmatched to any gene: 10. Looked up from germline, CDR1 is SGHNT and CDR2 is YYREEE (reference sequence). The CDR3 DNA reads as TGTGCCAGCAGCGCGACCTCCGGGACAGGGGGGAATGAGCAGTTCTTC. This translates into CASSATSGTGGNEQFF.

The chain recombines TRBV29-1 with TRBJ2-4; tentative D call: TRBD2 (5 bases). This CDR3 contains 14 residues. Germline V lookup: CDR1 SQVTM, CDR2 ANQGSEA. V lost 3 bases and J lost 5, with 14 bases in between. The CDR3: CSVDFLGSQNIQYF. CDR3 nucleotides: TGCAGCGTTGATTTTCTGGGGAGCCAAAACATTCAGTACTTC.

J is TRBJ2-7 and V is TRBV4-1, with 12 bases aligning to TRBD2. Germline CDR1 is MGHRA and CDR2 is YSYEKL. V dropped 4 bases and J dropped 2; count of bases not matched to a gene: 3. CDR3 length: 15 residues. The chain's CDR3 is CASSPTSGGAYEQYF. The CDR3 DNA reads TGCGCCAGCAGCCCGACTAGCGGGGGAGCCTACGAGCAGTACTTC.

In this sample, this clone turned up a few times. The chain joins TRBV7-2 to TRBJ1-2; D remains ambiguous. Germline-derived CDR1 and CDR2 are SGHTA and FQGNSA. Trimming pared 2 bases from V and 3 bases from J, leaving 13 bases between. The CDR3 is made up of 15 amino acids. CDR3 region: CASSLRRERYYGYTF. The CDR3 DNA sequence: TGTGCCAGCAGCTTAAGGAGGGAAAGGTACTATGGCTACACCTTC.

The rearrangement uses TRBV19 and TRBJ1-2, with D hard to call. V shed 4 bases and J shed 3 bases, with 12 bases lying between them. Germline V CDR1 and CDR2: LNHDA, SQIVND (reference sequence). This CDR3 comprises 14 residues. CDR3 DNA: TGTGCCAGTAGTAGGGAAATCGGGGACTATGGCTACACCTTC. Protein sequence: CASSREIGDYGYTF.

V gene TRBV30 combines with J gene TRBJ1-1; possibly TRBD1 for D (6 bases). Germline V lookup: CDR1 GTSNPN, CDR2 SVGIG (reference sequence). The length of the CDR3 is 13 residues. V was pared by 3 bases and J by 1 base, with 9 bases between. The CDR3 loop reads CAWRGQPNTEAFF. CDR3 DNA: TGTGCCTGGAGAGGACAGCCGAACACTGAAGCTTTCTTT.

The chain couples TRBV4-1 to TRBJ1-3; D unresolved. Germline-derived CDR1 and CDR2 are MGHRA and YSYEKL. The CDR3 spans 12 residues. Trimming pared 4 bases from V and 2 bases from J, leaving 3 bases between. The CDR3, as DNA: TGCGCCAGCAGCCCAACTGGAAACACCATATATTTT. Encoded protein: CASSPTGNTIYF.

In this sample, this clone turned up a few times. The chain employs TRBV11-2 and TRBJ1-6, with 10 bases identical to TRBD1. CDR3 length: 15 amino acids. Germline V gene lookup returns CDR1 SGHAT and CDR2 FQNNGV. J was trimmed by 7 bases and V by 5 bases; bases with no gene match: 5. CDR3 sequence: CASSKGQGRNSPLHF. In DNA form, the CDR3 reads TGTGCCAGCAGCAAGGGACAGGGGAGAAATTCACCCCTCCACTTT.

This clone was observed a single time. The rearrangement uses TRBV28 and TRBJ1-2; weak D call: TRBD1 (6 bases). Germline-derived CDR1 and CDR2 are MDHEN and SYDVKM. Deletions cut 4 bases from V and 4 bases from J, with 13 bases between. This CDR3 is 14 amino acids long. The CDR3 here is CASSSPGGAYGYTF. For the CDR3, the DNA is TGTGCCAGCAGTTCACCGGGGGGGGCCTATGGCTACACCTTC.

The J gene is TRBJ2-1, the V gene TRBV5-6, with 10 bases that match TRBD2. The CDR3 totals 15 residues. Germline values: CDR1 SGHDT, CDR2 YYEEEE. The V segment lost 4 bases and the J segment 1 base; nucleotides outside the gene matches: 2. The CDR3: CASSQLAGSYNEQFF. In nucleotides, the CDR3 is TGTGCCAGCAGCCAACTAGCGGGGTCCTACAATGAGCAGTTCTTC.

The chain links TRBV19 to TRBJ1-5; D perhaps matches TRBD1 (5 bases). There are 14 residues in the CDR3. V gave up 3 bases and J gave up 7 bases, with 13 bases separating them. Looked up from germline, CDR1 is LNHDA and CDR2 is SQIVND (reference sequence). CDR3 protein: CASSIATGLQPQHF. CDR3 DNA: TGTGCCAGTAGTATTGCAACAGGCCTCCAGCCCCAGCATTTT. The full variable domain, its missing parts supplied by reference TRBV19 and TRBJ1-5, is DGGITQSPKYLFRKEGQNVTLSCEQNLNHDAMYWYRQDPGQGLRLIYYSQIVNDFQKGDIAEGYSVSREKKESFPLTVTSAQKNPTAFYLCASSIATGLQPQHFGDGTRLSIL.

V usage is TRBV2 and J usage is TRBJ1-4; 7 nucleotides line up with TRBD1. V dropped 6 bases and J dropped 8; count of bases not matched to a gene: 15. Germline V gives CDR1 SNHLY, CDR2 FYNNEI. The CDR3 loop spans 16 amino acids. The DNA of the CDR3 is TGTGCCAGCAGATCCCGGACCGGGACAGTGAAAGAAAAACTGTTTTTT. The encoded protein is CASRSRTGTVKEKLFF.

V gene TRBV4-1 combines with J gene TRBJ1-2; TRBD1 matches at 7 bases. J gave up 8 bases and V 4 bases, and 10 bases lay outside the gene matches. The germline CDR1 and CDR2 sequences are MGHRA and YSYEKL. CDR3 size: 14 residues. For the CDR3, the DNA is TGCGCCAGCAGCCGAGACAGGGTGGGTGCCGGCTACACCTTC. It codes for CASSRDRVGAGYTF.

This chain links TRBV18 with TRBJ1-2; D is unresolved. The CDR3 has 11 residues. Trimming took off 5 bases at V and 2 bases at J, with 3 bases between the two ends. Per the germline V gene, CDR1 is KGHSH and CDR2 is LQKENI. CDR3 DNA sequence: TGTGCCAGCTCAGGCAACTATGGCTACACCTTC. It is translated as CASSGNYGYTF.

This sequence joins TRBV15 and TRBJ1-1; 7 bases line up with TRBD1. CDR1 and CDR2 from the germline V gene are LNHNV and YYDKDF (reference sequence). Trimming cost V 9 bases and J 0 bases; bases outside gene matches: 13. This CDR3 has 16 residues. In DNA form, the CDR3 reads TGTGCCACTCAATACGGACAGGCCACAATGAACACTGAAGCTTTCTTT. It yields the protein CATQYGQATMNTEAFF.

V gene TRBV19 combines with J gene TRBJ1-4; D is possibly TRBD1 (5 bases). The V end was cut by 6 bases, the J end by 4 bases, with 12 bases between. The CDR3 runs 14 residues. Germline V gene data show CDR1 as LNHDA and CDR2 as SQIVND (reference sequence). This chain's CDR3 is CASSWGLSNEKLFF. The CDR3 region has the DNA TGTGCCAGTAGCTGGGGACTGAGTAATGAAAAACTGTTTTTT.

This clone has a single count. This chain joins TRBV5-1 and TRBJ2-1, with 7 bases lining up with TRBD2. The CDR3 is 15 residues long. Looked up from germline, CDR1 is SGHRS and CDR2 is YFSETQ. The trim removed 4 bases at V and 7 bases at J, leaving 11 bases unmatched. The chain's CDR3 is CASSTPRGLINEQFF. The DNA for the CDR3 is TGCGCCAGCAGCACCCCGAGGGGACTAATTAATGAGCAGTTCTTC.

This clone came up once. The chain carries TRBV2 and TRBJ2-5; perhaps TRBD1 as D (5 bases). Germline V gives CDR1 SNHLY, CDR2 FYNNEI. CDR3 length: 15 residues. V gave up 3 bases and J gave up 4 bases, with 15 bases separating them. The CDR3 DNA follows: TGTGCCAGCAGTGATCCCCGGCAGGGTGGAGAGACCCAGTACTTC. Amino acid sequence: CASSDPRQGGETQYF.

This chain joins TRBV5-4 and TRBJ1-2; D is uncertain. V was trimmed by 5 bases and J by 4 bases, leaving 18 bases between them. The germline V gene encodes CDR1 SGHNT and CDR2 YYREEE (reference sequence). The CDR3 spans 15 residues. In DNA, the CDR3 is TGTGCCAGCAGGGGGTTTGGTGGAGCGGTCTATGGCTACACCTTC. Its translation is CASRGFGGAVYGYTF.

The chain links TRBV13 to TRBJ2-5; D is unclear. Germline loops: CDR1 PRHDT, CDR2 FYEKMQ (reference sequence). Between the trimmed V and J ends, which lost 3 bases and 5 bases, there was a span of 13 bases. The CDR3 covers 14 residues. In DNA, the CDR3 is TGTGCCAGCAGCTTTCCTCCACTGAGTGAGACCCAGTACTTC. Translation: CASSFPPLSETQYF.

The chain employs TRBV7-9 and TRBJ2-1; D possibly corresponds to TRBD2 (6 bases). V was pared by 6 bases and J by 9 bases, with 15 bases between. Germline V gives CDR1 SEHNR, CDR2 FQNEAQ (reference sequence). The CDR3 runs to 13 residues. The CDR3 nucleotides are TGTGCCAGCAGTTCCTCGGTGGGGGGTGAGCAGTTCTTC. Encoded protein: CASSSSVGGEQFF.

The J gene is TRBJ1-1, the V gene TRBV9; a weak D match, TRBD1 (5 bases). V lost 0 bases and J lost 3, with 18 bases in between. Looked up from germline, CDR1 is SGDLS and CDR2 is YYNGEE. The CDR3 spans 17 residues. This chain's CDR3 is CASSVVGTGVFDTEAFF. CDR3 DNA: TGTGCCAGCAGCGTAGTTGGAACGGGGGTCTTTGACACTGAAGCTTTCTTT.

The V call is TRBV9, the J call TRBJ1-3, with D hard to call. The length of the CDR3 is 13 residues. V was clipped by 3 bases and J by 0 bases, with 4 bases between them. Per germline, CDR1 SGDLS and CDR2 YYNGEE. The CDR3 here is CASSGYSGNTIYF. The CDR3 DNA sequence: TGTGCCAGCAGCGGTTACTCTGGAAACACCATATATTTT. Variable domain in full (rest from reference TRBV9 and TRBJ1-3): DSGVTQTPKHLITATGQRVTLRCSPRSGDLSVYWYQQSLDQGLQFLIQYYNGEERAKGNILERFSAQQFPDLHSELNLSSLELGDSALYFCASSGYSGNTIYFGEGSWLTVV.

This clone was counted only a few times. The gene calls are TRBV5-4 and TRBJ2-3, with TRBD2 identical over 7 bases. Germline CDR1 is SGHNT and CDR2 is YYREEE (reference sequence). After removal of 4 bases from V and 4 bases from J, the junction contained 9 bases not matched to a gene. The length of the CDR3 is 15 residues. The CDR3 DNA reads TGTGCCAGCAGCCTACTAGGCGCGGGGGCAGATACGCAGTATTTT. Its protein is CASSLLGAGADTQYF.